This T cell receptor (beta chain) comes out of a study of CD4 T cells in relation to SARS-CoV-2 and coronaviruses. Study information: After less than 11 days of antigen culture, PBMC TCR beta CDR3s were sequenced. Negative control cultures got HIV-1 Nef peptides or no peptide.

TCRdb's table, derived via immunoSEQ multiplex PCR, lists solely in-frame clones and lacks some. The sample gives 20,000 or so clones, about 72% of which show up once; 15% to 18% is in the top ten. Before the COVID-19 pandemic, during about 2010-2018, CD4+ T cells were taken from unexposed donors. CD4+ T cells were isolated from the cells after 10 days of culture. Notes on this clone: The antigen is unknown.

The sample was CD4+ T cells from PBMCs, cultured in vitro. This TCR was sampled from a human donor in good health.

As DNA, the CDR3 is TGTGCCAGCAGGACACAAGAGACCCAGTACTTC. This gives the protein CASRTQETQYF. This chain connects TRBV6-6 to TRBJ2-5; D not certain. V lost 6 bases and J lost 2, with 4 bases in between. Germline CDR1 and CDR2: MNHNY and SVGAGI (reference sequence). The CDR3 is made up of 11 amino acids.